The 9 T cell receptor beta chains below were found in one sample sequenced in a study of CD8+ T cells in alopecia areata. Once RNA had been extracted, it was reverse transcribed into cDNA to act as the sequencing template. Data came from immunoSEQ multiplex PCR; TCRdb stores just in-frame clones and leaves some out. The sample contains around 150,000 clones, around three fifths of which appear only once. This sample's treatment: oral pan-JAK inhibitor, 5-10 mg twice daily. Here the sequenced sample was CD4+ T cells sorted from blood, taken at week 24, from a patient treated with tofacitinib. These receptors were collected from a human donor with alopecia areata.

V is TRBV19 and J is TRBJ1-1, with D tentatively TRBD1 (5 bases). V gave up 3 bases and J gave up 0 bases, with 17 bases separating them. The CDR3 consists of 17 residues. Germline assignment: CDR1 LNHDA and CDR2 SQIVND (reference sequence). Written as DNA, the CDR3 is TGTGCCAGTAGTATCCCAACGGGGGAACTCATGAACACTGAAGCTTTCTTT. This sequence encodes CASSIPTGELMNTEAFF.

This clone was picked up many times. The chain links TRBV19 to TRBJ2-4; D call uncertain. This CDR3 is built from 14 residues. Trimming took 6 bases from V and 10 from J, leaving 19 bases between them. Germline V gene lookup returns CDR1 LNHDA and CDR2 SQIVND (reference sequence). The CDR3 DNA sequence: TGTGCCAGTAGCCCGGGCAGCAGGTTAGATATTCAGTACTTC. It translates to CASSPGSRLDIQYF.

This chain uses TRBV30 with TRBJ1-1; D remains unclear. Trimming pared 1 base from V and 1 base from J, leaving 7 bases between. CDR3 length: 13 amino acids. Germline values: CDR1 GTSNPN, CDR2 SVGIG (reference sequence). The CDR3 protein is CAWSEDGNTEAFF. DNA of the CDR3: TGTGCCTGGAGTGAGGACGGGAACACTGAAGCTTTCTTT. Filled out from reference TRBV30 and TRBJ1-1, the complete variable domain reads SQTIHQWPATLVQPVGSPLSLECTVEGTSNPNLYWYRQAAGRGLQLLFYSVGIGQISSEVPQNLSASRPQDRQFILSSKKLLLSDSGFYLCAWSEDGNTEAFFGQGTRLTVV.

The V and J genes are TRBV4-2 and TRBJ2-3, with TRBD2 as a possible D gene (6 bases). The CDR3 runs 17 residues. V was cut by 1 base and J by 2 bases, with 16 bases left in between. CDR1 and CDR2 (germline): LGHNA, YNFKEQ. CDR3 loop: CASSQGRRLGDTDTQYF. As DNA, the CDR3 is TGTGCCAGCAGCCAAGGACGTCGACTAGGTGACACAGATACGCAGTATTTT.

The chain employs TRBV9 and TRBJ2-7; D gene ambiguous. The CDR3 length is 13 residues. CDR1 and CDR2 (germline): SGDLS, YYNGEE. V dropped 3 bases and J dropped 6 bases, with 13 bases sitting between them. Written as DNA, the CDR3 is TGTGCCAGCAGCGGGGGAACCCGTTCCGAGCAGTACTTC. It encodes CASSGGTRSEQYF.

V and J are TRBV5-8 and TRBJ2-7; the D gene could be TRBD1 or TRBD2 (6 bases each). The V end was cut by 3 bases, the J end by 0 bases, with 22 bases between. The CDR3 sequence is 18 residues long. CDR1 and CDR2 (germline): SGHTS, YDEGEE. In DNA, the CDR3 is TGTGCCAGCAGCTCCGGCTCTGTTAGGGGGGTTAGCTCCTACGAGCAGTACTTC. It encodes CASSSGSVRGVSSYEQYF.

The V call is TRBV29-1, the J call TRBJ2-3, with D possibly matching TRBD1 (6 bases). CDR3 length: 13 residues. Per the germline V gene, CDR1 is SQVTM and CDR2 is ANQGSEA. The ends were cut back, 5 bases at V and 2 bases at J, with 11 bases in the middle. The CDR3 DNA follows: TGCAGCGTTAGGACAGTGATCACAGATACGCAGTATTTT. Its translation: CSVRTVITDTQYF.

The chain recombines TRBV5-8 with TRBJ1-6, with 7 bases fitting TRBD1. This CDR3 is built from 17 residues. Trimming removed 2 bases from V and 2 bases from J; junction bases left unmatched: 7. Germline V gene data show CDR1 as SGHTS and CDR2 as YDEGEE. CDR3 sequence reads: CASSFFGTAAYNSPLHF. In DNA, the CDR3 is TGTGCCAGCAGCTTTTTTGGGACAGCAGCCTATAATTCACCCCTCCACTTT.

This clone was recorded a few times. V gene TRBV27 combines with J gene TRBJ2-5; weak D call: TRBD1 (5 bases). The CDR3 contains 17 residues. Looked up from germline, CDR1 is MNHEY and CDR2 is SMNVEV (reference sequence). V dropped 0 bases and J dropped 5 bases, with 19 bases sitting between them. CDR3 bases: TGTGCCAGCAGTTTATCTGGTGGCAGGGTTTTTCGGGAGACCCAGTACTTC. This codes for CASSLSGGRVFRETQYF.